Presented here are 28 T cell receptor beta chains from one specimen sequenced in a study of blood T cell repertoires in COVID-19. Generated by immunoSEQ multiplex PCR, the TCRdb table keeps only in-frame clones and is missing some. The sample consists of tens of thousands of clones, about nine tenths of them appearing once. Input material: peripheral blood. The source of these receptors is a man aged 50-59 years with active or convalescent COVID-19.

CDR3 sequence reads: CASSLAGTQNTGELFF. Here the CDR3 DNA reads TGCGCCAGCAGCTTGGCTGGGACTCAGAACACCGGGGAGCTGTTTTTT. The gene calls are TRBV5-1 and TRBJ2-2; D is possibly TRBD2 (6 bases). V lost 0 bases, J lost 1 base, and 10 bases lay in between. Germline V gene sequence: CDR1 SGHRS, CDR2 YFSETQ. CDR3 size: 16 residues.

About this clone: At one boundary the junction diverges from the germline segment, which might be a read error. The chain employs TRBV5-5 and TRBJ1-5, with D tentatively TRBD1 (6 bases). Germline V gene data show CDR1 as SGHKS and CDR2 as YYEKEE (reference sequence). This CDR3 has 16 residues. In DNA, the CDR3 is TGTGCCCGCAGCTTGGCCGGGGGGGCGGGAAATCAGCCCCAGCATTTT. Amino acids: CARSLAGGAGNQPQHF. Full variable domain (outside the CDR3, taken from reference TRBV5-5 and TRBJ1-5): DAGVTQSPTHLIKTRGQQVTLRCSPISGHKSVSWYQQVLGQGPQFIFQYYEKEERGRGNFPDRFSARQFPNYSSELNVNALLLGDSALYLCARSLAGGAGNQPQHFGDGTRLSIL.

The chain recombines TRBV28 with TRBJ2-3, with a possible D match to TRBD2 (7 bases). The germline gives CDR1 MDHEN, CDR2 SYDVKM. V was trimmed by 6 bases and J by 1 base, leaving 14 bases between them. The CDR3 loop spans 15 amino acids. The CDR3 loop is CASSPGGRGTDTQYF. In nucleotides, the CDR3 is TGTGCCAGCAGCCCCGGGGGGCGGGGCACAGATACGCAGTATTTT.

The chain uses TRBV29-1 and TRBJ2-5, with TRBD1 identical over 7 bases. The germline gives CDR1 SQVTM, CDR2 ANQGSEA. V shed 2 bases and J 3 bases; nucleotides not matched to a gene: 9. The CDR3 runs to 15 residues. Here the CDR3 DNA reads TGCAGCGTTGAAATTGAGACAGGGCTAGAAGAGACCCAGTACTTC. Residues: CSVEIETGLEETQYF.

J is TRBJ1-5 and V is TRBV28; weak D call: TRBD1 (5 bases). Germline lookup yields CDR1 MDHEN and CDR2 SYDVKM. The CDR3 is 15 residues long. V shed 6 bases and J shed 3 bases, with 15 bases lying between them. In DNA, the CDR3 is TGTGCCAGCAGGTCCCCCGGGGGGGACAATCAGCCCCAGCATTTT. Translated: CASRSPGGDNQPQHF.

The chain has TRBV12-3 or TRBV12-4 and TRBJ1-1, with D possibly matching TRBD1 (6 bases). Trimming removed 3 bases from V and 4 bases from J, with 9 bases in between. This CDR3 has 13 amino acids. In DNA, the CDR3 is TGTGCCAGCAGTTTTCAGGGGAGCACTGAAGCTTTCTTT. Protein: CASSFQGSTEAFF.

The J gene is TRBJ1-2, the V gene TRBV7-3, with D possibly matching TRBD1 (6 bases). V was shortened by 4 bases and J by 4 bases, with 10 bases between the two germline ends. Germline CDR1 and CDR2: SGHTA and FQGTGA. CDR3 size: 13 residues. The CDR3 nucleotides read TGTGCCAGCAGCTCGGACAGATCCTATGGCTACACCTTC. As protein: CASSSDRSYGYTF.

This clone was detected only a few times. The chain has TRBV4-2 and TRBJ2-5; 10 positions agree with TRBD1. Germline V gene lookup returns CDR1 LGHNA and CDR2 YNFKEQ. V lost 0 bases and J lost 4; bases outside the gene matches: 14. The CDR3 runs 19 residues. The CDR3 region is CASSQDVETGGAGGETQYF. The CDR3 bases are TGTGCCAGCAGCCAAGATGTAGAGACAGGGGGCGCAGGGGGAGAGACCCAGTACTTC.

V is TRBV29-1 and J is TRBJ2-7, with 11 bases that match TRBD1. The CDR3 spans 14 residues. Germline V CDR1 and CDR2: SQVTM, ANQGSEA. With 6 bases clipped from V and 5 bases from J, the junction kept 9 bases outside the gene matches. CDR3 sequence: CSVVPRTGGNEQYF. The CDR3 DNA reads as TGCAGCGTCGTACCCCGGACAGGGGGCAACGAGCAGTACTTC.

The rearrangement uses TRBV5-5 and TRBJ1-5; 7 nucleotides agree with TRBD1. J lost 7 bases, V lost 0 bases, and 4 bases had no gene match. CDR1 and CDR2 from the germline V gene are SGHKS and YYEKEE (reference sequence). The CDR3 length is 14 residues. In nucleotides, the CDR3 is TGTGCCAGCAGCTTGGAGGGGGCTTCGCAGCCCCAGCATTTT. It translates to CASSLEGASQPQHF.

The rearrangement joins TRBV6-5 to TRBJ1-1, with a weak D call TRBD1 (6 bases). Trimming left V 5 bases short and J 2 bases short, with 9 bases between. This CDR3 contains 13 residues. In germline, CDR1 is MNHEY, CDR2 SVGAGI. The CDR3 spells CASSPGQNTEAFF. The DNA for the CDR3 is TGTGCCAGCAGTCCGGGACAAAACACTGAAGCTTTCTTT.

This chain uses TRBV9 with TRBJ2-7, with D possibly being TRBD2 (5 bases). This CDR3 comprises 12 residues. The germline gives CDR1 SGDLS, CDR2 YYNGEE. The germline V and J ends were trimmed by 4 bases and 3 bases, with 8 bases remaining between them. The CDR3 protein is CASSQEGYEQYF. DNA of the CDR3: TGTGCCAGCAGCCAAGAGGGCTACGAGCAGTACTTC.

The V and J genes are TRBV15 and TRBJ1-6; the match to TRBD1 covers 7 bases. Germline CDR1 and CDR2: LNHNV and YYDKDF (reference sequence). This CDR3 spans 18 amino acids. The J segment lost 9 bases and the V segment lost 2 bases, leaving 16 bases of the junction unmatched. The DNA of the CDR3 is TGTGCCACCAGCAGAACACCCTTGGTGGAGGGGGCGAGTTCACCCCTCCACTTT. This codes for CATSRTPLVEGASSPLHF.

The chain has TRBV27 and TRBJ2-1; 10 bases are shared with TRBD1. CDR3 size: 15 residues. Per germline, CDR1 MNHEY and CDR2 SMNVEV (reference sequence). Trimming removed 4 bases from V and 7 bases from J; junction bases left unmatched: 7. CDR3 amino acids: CASSSRDRGRNEQFF. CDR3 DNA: TGTGCCAGCAGTTCCCGGGACAGGGGTCGAAATGAGCAGTTCTTC.

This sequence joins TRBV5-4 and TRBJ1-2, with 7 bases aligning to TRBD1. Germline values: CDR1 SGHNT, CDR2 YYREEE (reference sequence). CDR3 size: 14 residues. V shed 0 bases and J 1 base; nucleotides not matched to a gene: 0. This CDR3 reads CASSLAGGNYGYTF. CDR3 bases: TGTGCCAGCAGCTTGGCAGGGGGTAACTATGGCTACACCTTC.

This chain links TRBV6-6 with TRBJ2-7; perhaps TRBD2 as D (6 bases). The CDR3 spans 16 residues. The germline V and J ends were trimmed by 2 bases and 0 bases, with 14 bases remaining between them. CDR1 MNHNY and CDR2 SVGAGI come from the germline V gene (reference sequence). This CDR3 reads CASSYPGDRTSYEQYF. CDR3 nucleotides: TGTGCCAGCAGTTACCCGGGGGATCGGACCTCCTACGAGCAGTACTTC.

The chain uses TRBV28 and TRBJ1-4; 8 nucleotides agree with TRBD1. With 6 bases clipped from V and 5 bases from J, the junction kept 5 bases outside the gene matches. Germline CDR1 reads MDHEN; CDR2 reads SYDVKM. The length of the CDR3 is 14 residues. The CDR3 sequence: CASRSQGGNEKLFF. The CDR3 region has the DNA TGTGCCAGCAGATCACAGGGGGGGAATGAAAAACTGTTTTTT.

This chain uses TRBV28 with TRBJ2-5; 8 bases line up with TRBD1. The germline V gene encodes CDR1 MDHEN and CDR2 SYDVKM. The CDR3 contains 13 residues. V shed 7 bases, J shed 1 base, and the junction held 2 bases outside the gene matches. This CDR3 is CASITGGQETQYF. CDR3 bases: TGTGCCAGCATTACAGGGGGCCAAGAGACCCAGTACTTC.

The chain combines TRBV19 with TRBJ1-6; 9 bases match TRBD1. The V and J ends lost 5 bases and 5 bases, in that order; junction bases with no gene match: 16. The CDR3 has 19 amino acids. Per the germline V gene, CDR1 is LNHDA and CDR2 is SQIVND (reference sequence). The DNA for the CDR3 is TGTGCCAGTAGTTCCTCCAACCCGGGACAGGGCTTGGATAATTCACCCCTCCACTTT. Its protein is CASSSSNPGQGLDNSPLHF.

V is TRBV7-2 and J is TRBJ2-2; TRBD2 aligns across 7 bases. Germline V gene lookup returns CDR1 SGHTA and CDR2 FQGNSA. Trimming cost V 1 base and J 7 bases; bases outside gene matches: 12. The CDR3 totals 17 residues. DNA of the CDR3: TGTGCCAGCAGCTTAGGCTTGGGGGGGTCACGTAGCGGGGAGCTGTTTTTT. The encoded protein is CASSLGLGGSRSGELFF.

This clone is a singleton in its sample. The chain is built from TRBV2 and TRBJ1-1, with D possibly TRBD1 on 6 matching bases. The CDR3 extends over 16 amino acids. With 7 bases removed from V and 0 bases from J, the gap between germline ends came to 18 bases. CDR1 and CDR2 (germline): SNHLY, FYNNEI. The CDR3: CASKRNLDSVNTEAFF. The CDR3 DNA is TGTGCCAGCAAGCGAAACCTGGACAGCGTGAACACTGAAGCTTTCTTT.

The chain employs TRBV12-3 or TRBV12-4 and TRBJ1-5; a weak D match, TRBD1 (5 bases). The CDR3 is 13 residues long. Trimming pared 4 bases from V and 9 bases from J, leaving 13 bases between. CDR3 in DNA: TGTGCCAGCAGTTCCCAAGGGGATGGGCCCCAGCATTTT. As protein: CASSSQGDGPQHF.

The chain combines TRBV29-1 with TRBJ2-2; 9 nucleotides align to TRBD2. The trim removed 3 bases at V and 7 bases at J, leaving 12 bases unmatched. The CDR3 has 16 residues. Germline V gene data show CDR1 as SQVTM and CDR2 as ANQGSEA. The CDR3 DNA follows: TGCAGCGTTGAGCGGGGCGGGAGGGCGTCGGTCGGGGAGCTGTTTTTT. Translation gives CSVERGGRASVGELFF.

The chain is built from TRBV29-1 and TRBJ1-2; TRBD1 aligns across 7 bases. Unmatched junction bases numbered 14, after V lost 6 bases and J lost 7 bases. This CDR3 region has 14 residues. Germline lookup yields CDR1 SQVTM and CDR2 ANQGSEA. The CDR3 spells CSVYKTGAETGYTF. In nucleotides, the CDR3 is TGCAGCGTCTATAAAACAGGGGCAGAAACTGGCTACACCTTC. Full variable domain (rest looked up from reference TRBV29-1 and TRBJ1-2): SAVISQKPSRDICQRGTSLTIQCQVDSQVTMMFWYRQQPGQSLTLIATANQGSEATYESGFVIDKFPISRPNLTFSTLTVSNMSPEDSSIYLCSVYKTGAETGYTFGSGTRLTVV.

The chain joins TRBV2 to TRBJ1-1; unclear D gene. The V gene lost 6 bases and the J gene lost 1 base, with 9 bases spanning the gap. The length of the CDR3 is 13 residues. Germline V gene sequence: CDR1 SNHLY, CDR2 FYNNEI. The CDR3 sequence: CASSPSPNTEAFF. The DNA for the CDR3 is TGTGCCAGCAGCCCCAGTCCGAACACTGAAGCTTTCTTT.

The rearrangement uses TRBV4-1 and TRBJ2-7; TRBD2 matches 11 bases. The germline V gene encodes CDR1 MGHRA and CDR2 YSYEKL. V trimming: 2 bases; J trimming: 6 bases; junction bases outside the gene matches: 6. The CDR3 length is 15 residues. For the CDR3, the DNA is TGCGCCAGCAGCCAAACCGGGACTAGCGGCACCGAGCAGTACTTC. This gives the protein CASSQTGTSGTEQYF.

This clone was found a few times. The CDR3 here is CASTRPAGDVDTGELFF. The CDR3 DNA sequence: TGTGCCAGCACACGCCCAGCGGGGGACGTCGACACCGGGGAGCTGTTTTTT. V is TRBV19 and J is TRBJ2-2; 8 bases match TRBD2. Germline CDR1 and CDR2: LNHDA and SQIVND (reference sequence). CDR3 length: 17 amino acids. V dropped 9 bases and J dropped 3; count of bases not matched to a gene: 15.

CDR3 residues: CASSLGPTNEKLFF. Written as DNA, the CDR3 is TGTGCCAGCAGCTTGGGGCCAACTAATGAAAAACTGTTTTTT. J is TRBJ1-4 and V is TRBV5-8; D is undetermined. CDR3 length: 14 residues. V gave up 0 bases and J gave up 0 bases, with 3 bases separating them. Germline loops: CDR1 SGHTS, CDR2 YDEGEE.